Described below is a single T cell receptor (beta chain) sequence and its context. Its antigen is currently not known. No base quality values were provided; no much bigger clone lies one nucleotide off. CDR1 and CDR2, per the germline V gene, are SGHTS and YDEGEE. Counted from cysteine to phenylalanine, this CDR3 has 15 amino acids. CDR3 DNA only is kept here, 45 bases in frame from base 1. The germline V end is reduced by 4 bases and the J end by 1 base; junction bases left unmatched: 4. Library construction relied on the immunoSEQ multiplex PCR assay. Here the immuneACCESS table is served through TCRdb, limited to in-frame sequences with V and J called. Missing clones are a known gap in these copies; in checked studies unresolved V genes cover under half, and the rest lacks a known reason. The sample has around 92,000 clones on record, approximately 93% of them singletons. Almost 1% of the sample lies in the top ten.

This record comes from a study of T cell changes during pregnancy in multiple sclerosis (dated by TCRdb to the late 2010s). The study in broad terms: In women with multiple sclerosis, the researchers looked at how the T cell repertoire shifted as pregnancy progressed.

The chain is assembled from TRBV5-8 and TRBJ2-1; 8 central nucleotides agree with TRBD1. The sequence came from a female donor with multiple sclerosis, enrolled in a pregnancy study. The material sequenced was peripheral blood, taken after pregnancy. In nucleotides, the sequence is TGTGCCAGCAGCACAGGGGGTGCGTCCTACAATGAGCAGTTCTTC. It is translated as CASSTGGASYNEQFF.